This T cell receptor beta chain was documented in a study of CD8+CD57+ T cells in acquired aplastic anemia. In the study overall: Sorted CD4+ and CD8+ cells gave an average of around 3.3 ug of DNA. The study, taken as a whole, reports: Between patients and controls, around 27 CD8+ CDR3 sequences were found in common.

All sequencing subjects had displayed CD8+CD57+ cell expansion on flow cytometry. Severe acquired aplastic anemia affected all patients. No therapy was given to patients before blood sampling. J lost 2 bases, V lost 5 bases, and 3 bases had no gene match. Germline lookup yields CDR1 MGHDK and CDR2 SYGVNS. CDR3 size: 15 residues. This clonotype occurred a few times. Its target is unknown. Genomic DNA was employed as the template in profiling TCR beta VDJ and CDR3. TCRdb reanalysed the reads using MiXCR and keeps one entry per CDR3 protein. The sample contains roughly 500,000 distinct CDR3 sequences, roughly 34% of which appear only once.

The receptor's source is a human donor with aplastic anemia. Sequences were obtained from sorted CD4+, CD8+, or CD8+CD57+ T cells (not recorded which) from PBMCs. The J gene is TRBJ1-6, the V gene TRBV25-1; 7 bases are shared with TRBD1. CDR3 region: CASSTDRTYNSPLHF. The CDR3 bases are TGTGCCAGCAGTACGGACAGGACCTATAATTCACCCCTCCACTTT. The full variable domain, completed using reference TRBV25-1 and TRBJ1-6, is EADIYQTPRYLVIGTGKKITLECSQTMGHDKMYWYQQDPGMELHLIHYSYGVNSTEKGDLSSESTVSRIRTEHFPLTLESARPSHTSQYLCASSTDRTYNSPLHFGNGTRLTVT.